The rows below give T cell receptor beta chains drawn from one sample of a study of T cells in Graves' hyperthyroidism and ophthalmopathy. TCRdb reprocessed the multiplex PCR reads with MiXCR, giving one entry per CDR3 protein. The sample consists of 350,000 to 400,000 distinct CDR3 sequences, roughly 19% of them appearing once. Sequenced material: blood. The source of these receptors is a woman aged 18-30 years with Graves' hyperthyroidism. CDR3s include the opening cysteine and the closing phenylalanine or tryptophan.

j_call v_call cdr3_aa
TRBJ2-5 TRBV6-1 CASSDQTGQETQYF
TRBJ1-1 TRBV5-4 CASSLGTAPGEAFF
TRBJ2-5 TRBV7-9 CASRMGAGETQYF
TRBJ2-5 TRBV6-2/TRBV6-3 CASSYGGRTQYF
TRBJ2-7 TRBV12-3/TRBV12-4 CASSQEDLSSYEQYF
TRBJ1-1 TRBV20-1 CSATTRGWGTEAFF
TRBJ2-7 TRBV6-2/TRBV6-3 CASSPTPDEQYF
TRBJ2-1 TRBV15 CATSRDIRGGANEQFF
TRBJ2-1 TRBV6-1 CASSEAAGGNEQFF
TRBJ2-7 TRBV4-1 CASSQGPVPSSYEQYF
TRBJ2-7 TRBV5-1 CASSPPGRNEQYF
TRBJ2-7 TRBV20-1 CSAKPPATGYEQYF
TRBJ1-2 TRBV20-1 CSARVRRQGKEGYTF
TRBJ2-5 TRBV20-1 CSVGRGGGETQYF
TRBJ1-5 TRBV30 CAWSVGVRGSDQPQHF
TRBJ2-6 TRBV6-1 CASSDMKGSGANVLTF
TRBJ2-7 TRBV6-5 CASRSPAGTYEQYF
TRBJ2-7 TRBV2 CASGITGMIDEQYF
TRBJ1-1 TRBV7-2 CASSLLTLSEAFF
TRBJ2-5 TRBV5-1 CASSLLDGMQETQYF
TRBJ2-7 TRBV6-2/TRBV6-3 CASSYSAPYEQYF
TRBJ2-2 TRBV6-2/TRBV6-3 CASSFPVGELFF
TRBJ2-5 TRBV4-1 CASSQRVAGGQETQYF
TRBJ1-5 TRBV12-3/TRBV12-4 CASSLGQGSGNQPQHF
TRBJ1-1 TRBV27 CASTLDSVRNTEAFF
TRBJ1-2 TRBV9 CASSVGSGWDNLNYGYTF
TRBJ2-7 TRBV9 CASSVGTSPYEQYF
TRBJ1-1 TRBV9 CASSLYSQPNTEAFF
TRBJ1-5 TRBV20-1 CSFQQTGYSNQPQHF
TRBJ1-3 TRBV5-1 CASSLDRSLSGNTIYF
TRBJ1-3 TRBV11-2 CASSSLGTTGNTIYF
TRBJ1-1 TRBV25-1 CASSDITNTEAFF
TRBJ2-7 TRBV10-2 CASRFERSRSYEQYF
TRBJ2-7 TRBV6-5 CASSQDRPYEQYF
TRBJ2-7 TRBV28 CASSLGTGIVYEQYF
TRBJ2-7 TRBV20-1 CSARFGTYPYEQYF
TRBJ1-2 TRBV11-3 CASSLGPRGLDGYTF
TRBJ2-2 TRBV12-3/TRBV12-4 CASIPSGIITGELFF
TRBJ2-5 TRBV18 CASSPAVQETQYF
TRBJ1-5 TRBV24-1 CATSDFLLSKGNQPQHF
TRBJ2-5 TRBV2 CASSRDLWEETQYF